This T cell receptor beta chain was captured by sequencing in a study of CD8 T cells in Susac syndrome. Sequencing targeted TCR beta in blood CD8+ and CD4+ T cells. In contrast to the negatively isolated CD8+ and CD4+ T cells, TEMRA cells were FACS-enriched. With random hexamers, about 0.5 to 1 ug RNA was reverse transcribed. The CDR3 of TCR beta was amplified by immunoSEQ multiplex PCR across 54 Vbeta and 13 Jbeta. Using its own MiXCR run on the immunoSEQ multiplex PCR reads, TCRdb lists one record per CDR3 protein. The data contain approximately 110,000 distinct CDR3 sequences, about 95% of them singletons. V dropped 10 bases and J dropped 3 bases, with 10 bases sitting between them. CDR1 is MDHEN, CDR2 SYDVKM, per germline. CDR3 length: 11 residues.

The chain uses TRBV28 and TRBJ2-7; D may correspond to TRBD1 or TRBD2 (5 bases each). Input material: CD4+ T cells from PBMCs. The clonotype originates from a human donor in good health. CDR3 region: CATGALYEQYF. The CDR3 DNA sequence: TGTGCCACCGGGGCGCTCTACGAGCAGTACTTC.